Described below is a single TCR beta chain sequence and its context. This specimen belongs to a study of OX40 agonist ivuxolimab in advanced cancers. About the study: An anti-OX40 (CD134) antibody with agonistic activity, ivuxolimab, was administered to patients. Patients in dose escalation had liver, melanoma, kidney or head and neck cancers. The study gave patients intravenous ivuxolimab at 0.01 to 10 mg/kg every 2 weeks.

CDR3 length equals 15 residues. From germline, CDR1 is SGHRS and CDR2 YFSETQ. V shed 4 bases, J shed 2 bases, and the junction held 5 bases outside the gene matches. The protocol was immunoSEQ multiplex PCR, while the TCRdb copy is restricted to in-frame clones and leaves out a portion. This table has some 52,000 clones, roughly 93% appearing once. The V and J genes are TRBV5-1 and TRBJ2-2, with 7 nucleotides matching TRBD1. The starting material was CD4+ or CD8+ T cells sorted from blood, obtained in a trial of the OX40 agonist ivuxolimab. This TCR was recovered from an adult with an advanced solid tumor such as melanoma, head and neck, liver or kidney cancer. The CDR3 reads CASSPDRANTGELFF. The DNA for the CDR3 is TGCGCCAGCAGCCCCGACAGGGCAAACACCGGGGAGCTGTTTTTT.